These T cell receptor beta chains were read from a single sample in a study of blood T cell repertoires in COVID-19. Sequencing was performed with immunoSEQ multiplex PCR; in TCRdb, only in-frame clones are kept and a portion is missing. Here the sample spans 140,000 to 150,000 clones, 85% to 90% being singletons. Sequences were obtained from peripheral blood. These receptors originate from a man in his forties or fifties who had recovered from COVID-19. Each CDR3 is given with its conserved first and last residue. A D gene is named only where the DNA matches it firmly. Clone size appears in some rows only: once, few, many, or a class for an expanded clone.

>TRBV6-1|NA|TRBD1|TRBJ1-5
CASSDRDRGVGQPQHF
TGTGCCAGCAGTGACCGGGACAGGGGGGTTGGTCAGCCCCAGCATTTT
>TRBV10-3|NA|TRBD2|TRBJ2-7
CAISESGVAGAYEQYF
TGTGCCATCAGTGAGTCCGGAGTAGCGGGGGCCTACGAGCAGTACTTC
>TRBV29-1|NA|TRBD2|TRBJ2-5
CSVGSGGARETQYF
TGCAGCGTGGGAAGCGGGGGGGCCCGGGAGACCCAGTACTTC
>TRBV19|NA|TRBD1|TRBJ1-2
CASSFPGQGNYGYTF
TGTGCCAGTAGTTTCCCAGGACAGGGGAACTATGGCTACACCTTC
>TRBV29-1|NA|NA|TRBJ1-1
CSVIWGPINTEAFF
TGCAGCGTTATATGGGGCCCAATCAACACTGAAGCTTTCTTT
>TRBV6-4|NA|TRBD2|TRBJ2-2
CASSVLAGGTGELFF
TGTGCCAGCAGTGTCCTAGCGGGGGGCACCGGGGAGCTGTTTTTT
>TRBV27|NA|TRBD2|TRBJ2-3
CASQGLAGGIISTDTQYF
TGTGCCAGCCAGGGACTAGCGGGGGGTATTATTAGCACAGATACGCAGTATTTT
>TRBV10-1|NA|NA|TRBJ2-3
CASSDGQGLADTQYF
TGCGCCAGCAGTGACGGCCAGGGGCTCGCAGATACGCAGTATTTT
>TRBV12-3/TRBV12-4|NA|TRBD2|TRBJ2-5
CASSAKLAVLPYF
TGTGCCAGCAGTGCCAAACTAGCGGTCCTCCCCTACTTC
>TRBV5-1|NA|TRBD2|TRBJ2-2
CASSLPGLAGSGELFF
TGCGCCAGCAGCTTACCGGGACTAGCGGGCTCCGGGGAGCTGTTTTTT
>TRBV4-3|NA|NA|TRBJ1-2
CASSQDLVQRNYGYTF
TGCGCCAGCAGCCAAGATCTGGTACAGAGAAACTATGGCTACACCTTC
>TRBV7-9|NA|NA|TRBJ2-2
CASSTRDIKTGELFF
TGTGCCAGCAGCACCCGGGACATCAAAACCGGGGAGCTGTTTTTT
>TRBV2|NA|NA|TRBJ1-5
CASSGLGITNQPQHF
TGTGCCAGCAGTGGCTTGGGCATTACAAATCAGCCCCAGCATTTT
>TRBV19|NA|TRBD2|TRBJ2-5
CASSIFWTSGAQETQYF
TGTGCCAGTAGTATTTTTTGGACTAGCGGGGCGCAAGAGACCCAGTACTTC
>TRBV30|NA|NA|TRBJ1-4
CAWSVGQINEKLFF
TGTGCCTGGAGTGTTGGACAGATTAATGAAAAACTGTTTTTT
>TRBV12-5|few|TRBD1|TRBJ2-3
CASGLELGQGTDTQYF
TGTGCTAGTGGTTTGGAATTGGGACAGGGGACAGATACGCAGTATTTT
>TRBV30|NA|NA|TRBJ1-6
CAWSVGSGVGNSPLHF
TGTGCCTGGAGTGTAGGGTCAGGGGTTGGTAATTCACCCCTCCACTTT
>TRBV25-1|NA|NA|TRBJ1-1
CASSSYSGMNTEAFF
TGTGCCAGCAGTAGTTATTCAGGGATGAACACTGAAGCTTTCTTT
>TRBV11-3|NA|NA|TRBJ2-3
CASSLGVSGEDTDTQYF
TGTGCCAGCAGCTTAGGAGTCTCGGGGGAAGACACAGATACGCAGTATTTT
>TRBV5-1|NA|NA|TRBJ2-5
CASSPTGALQETQYF
TGCGCCAGCAGCCCTACAGGAGCCTTACAAGAGACCCAGTACTTC
>TRBV7-2|NA|TRBD2|TRBJ2-5
CASSLATSGGETQYF
TGTGCCAGCAGCTTAGCAACTAGCGGGGGGGAGACCCAGTACTTC
>TRBV6-2/TRBV6-3|NA|TRBD2|TRBJ2-5
CASSSGLAVQETQYF
TGTGCCAGCAGTTCGGGACTAGCGGTCCAAGAGACCCAGTACTTC
>TRBV10-3|NA|NA|TRBJ2-2
CAISVDKLGELFF
TGTGCCATCAGCGTCGACAAGCTCGGGGAGCTGTTTTTT
>TRBV3-1/TRBV3-2|NA|NA|TRBJ2-2
CASRRTGIPGELFF
TGTGCCAGCAGACGCACAGGGATCCCCGGGGAGCTGTTTTTT
>TRBV3-1/TRBV3-2|NA|NA|TRBJ1-4
CASSQNSGLRDEKLFF
TGTGCCAGCAGCCAAAACTCAGGGCTCAGAGATGAAAAACTGTTTTTT
>TRBV9|NA|TRBD1|TRBJ1-4
CASSATGGRRGTNEKLFF
TGTGCCAGCAGCGCGACAGGGGGCCGGCGGGGAACTAATGAAAAACTGTTTTTT
>TRBV27|NA|NA|TRBJ1-2
CASQKLSSGHYGYTF
TGTGCCAGCCAGAAACTTTCCTCAGGGCACTATGGCTACACCTTC
>TRBV5-4|NA|NA|TRBJ1-1
CASSLVEGGEAFF
TGTGCCAGCAGCTTGGTTGAAGGCGGTGAAGCTTTCTTT
>TRBV5-1|NA|NA|TRBJ2-2
CASARGTNTGELFF
TGCGCCAGCGCCCGGGGGACGAACACCGGGGAGCTGTTTTTT
>TRBV7-2|NA|TRBD1|TRBJ1-6
CASSEQGATVPLHF
TGTGCCAGCAGCGAACAGGGGGCGACAGTGCCCCTCCACTTT
>TRBV7-2|NA|NA|TRBJ2-5
CASSLAGGPGETQYF
TGTGCCAGCAGCTTAGCGGGGGGGCCAGGGGAGACCCAGTACTTC
>TRBV7-9|few|NA|TRBJ1-3
CASSFLEVSGNTIYF
TGTGCCAGCAGCTTTTTGGAGGTCTCTGGAAACACCATATATTTT
>TRBV5-6|NA|NA|TRBJ2-7
CASSLDVGSYEQYF
TGTGCCAGCAGCTTGGATGTGGGGAGCTACGAGCAGTACTTC
>TRBV7-6|NA|TRBD1|TRBJ2-3
CASSLGFRTRGQNLTDTQYF
TGTGCCAGCAGCTTAGGTTTCCGCACTCGGGGACAGAATCTCACAGATACGCAGTATTTT
>TRBV3-1/TRBV3-2|NA|NA|TRBJ2-7
CASSQVGFSYEQYF
TGTGCCAGCAGCCAAGTCGGGTTCTCCTACGAGCAGTACTTC
>TRBV6-6|NA|TRBD1|TRBJ1-2
CASSLHGTGVVYGYTF
TGTGCCAGCAGTTTACACGGGACAGGGGTTGTCTATGGCTACACCTTC
>TRBV10-3|NA|TRBD1|TRBJ1-1
CAISQDRDGTEAFF
TGTGCCATCAGCCAGGACAGGGACGGCACTGAAGCTTTCTTT